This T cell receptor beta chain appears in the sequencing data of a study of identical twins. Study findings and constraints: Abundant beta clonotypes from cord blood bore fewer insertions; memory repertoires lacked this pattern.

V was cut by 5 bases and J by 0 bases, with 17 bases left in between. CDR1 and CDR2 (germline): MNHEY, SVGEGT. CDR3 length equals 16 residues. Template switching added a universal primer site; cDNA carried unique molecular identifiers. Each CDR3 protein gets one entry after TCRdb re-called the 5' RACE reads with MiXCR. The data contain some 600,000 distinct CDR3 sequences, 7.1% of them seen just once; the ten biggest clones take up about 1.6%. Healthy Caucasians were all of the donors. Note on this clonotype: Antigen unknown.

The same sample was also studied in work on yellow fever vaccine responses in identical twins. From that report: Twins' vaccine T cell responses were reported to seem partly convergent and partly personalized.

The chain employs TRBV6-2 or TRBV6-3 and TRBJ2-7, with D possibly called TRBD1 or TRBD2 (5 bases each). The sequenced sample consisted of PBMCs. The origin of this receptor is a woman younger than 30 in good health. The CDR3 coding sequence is TGTGCCAGCAGTCGGGGTGTTGGCAGGGACTCCTACGAGCAGTACGTC. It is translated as CASSRGVGRDSYEQYV.